The entry below describes one T cell receptor beta chain. V shed 1 base and J shed 7 bases, with 10 bases lying between them. This CDR3 comprises 13 residues. Germline V gene sequence: CDR1 SQVTM, CDR2 ANQGSEA. This record belongs to a study of blood T cell repertoires in COVID-19. Background on the study: Acute-phase and convalescent COVID-19 samples originated in the United States, Italy and Spain. Sources were T cells, B-cell-depleted T cells, or PBMCs; the material itself was cDNA or gDNA.

Original analysis: From reference gene primer amplification, estimates of nucleated cell counts were derived. Method: immunoSEQ multiplex PCR; TCRdb's copy keeps in-frame clones and lacks some. The DNA gave D and trimming, while V, J and clone size come from that table. The sample yields around 480,000 clones, 70% to 90% seen once. Enrolment of Seattle patients took place during active infection, and they were followed longitudinally. The source is a woman in her forties or fifties with COVID-19, enrolled during active disease. The chain uses TRBV29-1 and TRBJ1-4, with D tentatively TRBD1 (5 bases). The sequenced sample consisted of peripheral blood. The chain's CDR3 is CSVEGVGREKLFF. Here the CDR3 DNA reads TGCAGCGTTGAAGGGGTGGGGCGTGAAAAACTGTTTTTT.